The 28 T cell receptor beta chains presented below share a single source sample, sequenced in a study of cytomegalovirus exposure and HLA in healthy donors. With 60 Vbeta and 13 Jbeta primers, the PCR was carried out. Clones were sequenced by immunoSEQ multiplex PCR, and TCRdb holds only the in-frame ones, with some missing. The table lists under 130,000 clones, around two thirds of them singletons. Sample: PBMCs. All receptors come from a woman aged 50 to 60 in good health and CMV-seronegative.

The table lists this clone with a few counts. The CDR3 region is CASIKRIGGDTQYF. The DNA of the CDR3 is TGTGCCAGCATAAAGAGAATCGGGGGAGATACGCAGTATTTT. The chain joins TRBV6-6 to TRBJ2-3, with D possibly matching TRBD2 (6 bases). Trimming left V 7 bases short and J 5 bases short, with 16 bases between. The germline V gene has CDR1 MNHNY and CDR2 SVGAGI (reference sequence). The CDR3 runs 14 residues.

J is TRBJ2-7 and V is TRBV7-6; TRBD1 aligns across 10 bases. The trim removed 0 bases at V and 1 base at J, leaving 6 bases unmatched. Germline V gene sequence: CDR1 SGHVS, CDR2 FNYEAQ. This CDR3 has 17 amino acids. The CDR3: CASSLAFLGQGSYEQYF. In DNA form, the CDR3 reads TGTGCCAGCAGCTTAGCATTTTTGGGACAGGGGTCCTACGAGCAGTACTTC.

The CDR3 bases are TGTGCCAGCAGTTACCGGGGAGACGAGCAGTACTTC. It translates to CASSYRGDEQYF. This chain joins TRBV6-5 and TRBJ2-7; tentatively, D is TRBD2 (5 bases). The CDR3 loop spans 12 amino acids. Per germline, CDR1 MNHEY and CDR2 SVGAGI. Trimming removed 2 bases at V and 5 bases at J, with 7 bases between.

This clone has only a few counts. The chain links TRBV5-5 to TRBJ2-7; the D gene is possibly TRBD1 (5 bases). There are 14 residues in the CDR3. CDR1 and CDR2 (germline): SGHKS, YYEKEE (reference sequence). The V end lost 0 bases, the J end lost 0 bases, and 7 bases lay between the germline ends. This chain's CDR3 is CASSLADSSYEQYF. DNA for the CDR3: TGTGCCAGCAGCTTGGCCGACAGCTCCTACGAGCAGTACTTC.

CDR3 in amino acids: CASSKGRLRTGGDEQYF. CDR3 DNA: TGTGCCAGCAGCAAGGGACGCTTACGGACAGGGGGCGATGAGCAGTACTTC. The V call is TRBV7-6, the J call TRBJ2-7, with TRBD1 identical over 11 bases. The CDR3 loop spans 17 amino acids. Trimming removed 5 bases from V and 7 bases from J; junction bases left unmatched: 16. Germline lookup yields CDR1 SGHVS and CDR2 FNYEAQ.

The chain links TRBV29-1 to TRBJ2-7, with D perhaps matching TRBD2 (5 bases). Germline V lookup: CDR1 SQVTM, CDR2 ANQGSEA. The CDR3 contains 13 residues. Between the trimmed V and J ends, which lost 4 bases and 5 bases, there was a span of 15 bases. CDR3 nucleotides: TGCAGCGTTGCGCCGAGGGAGAGCGACGAGCAGTACTTC. Translation gives CSVAPRESDEQYF.

The V call is TRBV27, the J call TRBJ1-2, with 8 bases aligning to TRBD1. The CDR3 is 13 residues long. V lost 4 bases to trimming and J lost 2 bases; unmatched junction nucleotides: 0. Looked up from germline, CDR1 is MNHEY and CDR2 is SMNVEV (reference sequence). CDR3: CASSWTGNYGYTF. The CDR3 DNA follows: TGTGCCAGCAGTTGGACAGGGAACTATGGCTACACCTTC.

The chain uses TRBV12-5 and TRBJ2-7; no definite D call. Germline CDR1 and CDR2: LGHNT and FRNRAP. The length of the CDR3 is 13 residues. With 8 bases removed from V and 0 bases from J, the gap between germline ends came to 11 bases. In nucleotides, the CDR3 is TGTGCTAGTCAACTTTCCGGCTCCTACGAGCAGTACTTC. As protein: CASQLSGSYEQYF. Filled out from reference TRBV12-5 and TRBJ2-7, the complete variable domain reads DARVTQTPRHKVTEMGQEVTMRCQPILGHNTVFWYRQTMMQGLELLAYFRNRAPLDDSGMPKDRFSAEMPDATLATLKIQPSEPRDSAVYFCASQLSGSYEQYFGPGTRLTVT.

The rearrangement links TRBV5-8 to TRBJ2-5; the D gene is possibly TRBD1 (6 bases). The V and J ends lost 2 bases and 2 bases respectively, with 13 bases between them. CDR3 length equals 15 residues. Germline assignment: CDR1 SGHTS and CDR2 YDEGEE. The CDR3 bases are TGTGCCAGCAGCTTTGCCGGGACAAGACAAGAGACCCAGTACTTC. Translated, it gives CASSFAGTRQETQYF.

The chain links TRBV5-5 to TRBJ2-6; a possible D gene is TRBD1 (6 bases). V lost 0 bases and J lost 0, with 10 bases in between. Per the germline V gene, CDR1 is SGHKS and CDR2 is YYEKEE (reference sequence). This CDR3 has 17 residues. CDR3 loop: CASSLEWGPSGANVLTF. The CDR3 region has the DNA TGTGCCAGCAGCTTGGAGTGGGGGCCCTCTGGGGCCAACGTCCTGACTTTC. Using reference TRBV5-5 and TRBJ2-6 for the parts outside the CDR3, the full variable domain is DAGVTQSPTHLIKTRGQQVTLRCSPISGHKSVSWYQQVLGQGPQFIFQYYEKEERGRGNFPDRFSARQFPNYSSELNVNALLLGDSALYLCASSLEWGPSGANVLTFGAGSRLTVL.

The J gene is TRBJ2-1, the V gene TRBV7-9; 11 bases map to TRBD2. Per the germline V gene, CDR1 is SEHNR and CDR2 is FQNEAQ (reference sequence). Trimming cost V 0 bases and J 4 bases; bases outside gene matches: 5. The CDR3 runs 17 residues. In DNA form, the CDR3 reads TGTGCCAGCAGCTTAGCATTCAGGACTAGCGGGTACAATGAGCAGTTCTTC. It specifies CASSLAFRTSGYNEQFF.

The V and J genes are TRBV18 and TRBJ1-2, with no clear D. The CDR3 loop spans 15 amino acids. Germline V lookup: CDR1 KGHSH, CDR2 LQKENI. V dropped 5 bases and J dropped 3 bases, with 16 bases sitting between them. Here the CDR3 reads CASSIDPIADYGYTF. CDR3 in DNA: TGTGCCAGCTCAATAGACCCCATTGCGGACTATGGCTACACCTTC.

This sequence joins TRBV19 and TRBJ2-1; 7 nucleotides agree with TRBD2. This CDR3 comprises 15 residues. Germline V gene data show CDR1 as LNHDA and CDR2 as SQIVND (reference sequence). Trimming took 6 bases from V and 7 from J; bases not matched to a gene: 12. The CDR3 region is CASRKTSLERNEQFF. Here the CDR3 DNA reads TGTGCCAGTAGGAAGACTAGCCTGGAGAGAAATGAGCAGTTCTTC.

The gene calls are TRBV4-1 and TRBJ2-1; 10 bases line up with TRBD2. The CDR3 contains 17 residues. CDR1 MGHRA and CDR2 YSYEKL come from the germline V gene. Trimming removed 4 bases from V and 2 bases from J; junction bases left unmatched: 8. CDR3 nucleotide sequence: TGCGCCAGCAGCCTTTGGACTAGCGGAACTCCCTACAATGAGCAGTTCTTC. Protein sequence: CASSLWTSGTPYNEQFF.

This clone showed up just a few times. The chain carries TRBV5-1 and TRBJ2-7; weak D call: TRBD1 (6 bases). The CDR3 runs 15 residues. The V end lost 0 bases, the J end lost 3 bases, and 13 bases lay between the germline ends. CDR1 is SGHRS, CDR2 YFSETQ, per germline. The CDR3 sequence: CASSLGQGHIYEQYF. The CDR3 bases are TGCGCCAGCAGCTTGGGGCAGGGGCATATCTACGAGCAGTACTTC.

This rearrangement joins TRBV10-3 to TRBJ2-7; 12 bases fit TRBD1. The J segment lost 2 bases and the V segment lost 5 bases, leaving 4 bases of the junction unmatched. In germline, CDR1 is ENHRY, CDR2 SYGVKD. The CDR3 has 15 amino acids. CDR3 in amino acids: CAISIGTGGTYEQYF. The CDR3 DNA reads TGTGCCATCAGTATCGGGACAGGGGGCACCTACGAGCAGTACTTC.

J is TRBJ2-7 and V is TRBV14, with no clear D. CDR3 size: 14 residues. The V gene's germline CDR1 is SGHDN and CDR2 FVKESK. V shed 0 bases and J shed 5 bases, with 11 bases lying between them. The CDR3 loop reads CASSQDLVLHEQYF. The CDR3 coding sequence is TGTGCCAGCAGCCAAGATCTCGTTCTCCACGAGCAGTACTTC.

The J gene is TRBJ2-7, the V gene TRBV10-2; 11 bases are shared with TRBD2. The CDR3 spans 16 residues. Trimming cost V 0 bases and J 1 base; bases outside gene matches: 2. Germline assignment: CDR1 WSHSY and CDR2 SAAADI. The chain's CDR3 is CASSESGTSGSYEQYF. CDR3 DNA: TGCGCCAGCAGTGAGTCCGGGACTAGCGGTTCCTACGAGCAGTACTTC.

This chain uses TRBV6-5 with TRBJ2-7; weak D call: TRBD1 (5 bases). Trimming took 5 bases from V and 2 from J, leaving 13 bases between them. CDR1 MNHEY and CDR2 SVGAGI come from the germline V gene. This CDR3 comprises 14 residues. In DNA, the CDR3 is TGTGCCAGCAGTATAGACAGCCTACCCTACGAGCAGTACTTC. Protein sequence: CASSIDSLPYEQYF.

This sequence joins TRBV12-5 and TRBJ2-1; 11 bases are shared with TRBD2. Germline trimming cut 9 bases from V and 4 bases from J; bases unmatched to any gene: 5. There are 14 residues in the CDR3. CDR1 is LGHNT, CDR2 FRNRAP, per germline. DNA for the CDR3: TGTGCTAGCACCGGGACTAGCGGTTACAATGAGCAGTTCTTC. This gives the protein CASTGTSGYNEQFF.

This rearrangement joins TRBV11-2 to TRBJ2-5; TRBD1 aligns across 7 bases. The J segment lost 4 bases and the V segment lost 1 base, leaving 3 bases of the junction unmatched. Per the germline V gene, CDR1 is SGHAT and CDR2 is FQNNGV. CDR3 length: 14 residues. For the CDR3, the DNA is TGTGCCAGCAGCTTAGTCAGGGGGTTAGAGACCCAGTACTTC. Amino acids: CASSLVRGLETQYF.

The chain combines TRBV10-3 with TRBJ2-3, with 9 bases fitting TRBD1. J gave up 14 bases and V 0 bases, and 9 bases lay outside the gene matches. Germline loops: CDR1 ENHRY, CDR2 SYGVKD. The CDR3 spans 14 residues. The DNA of the CDR3 is TGTGCCATCAGTGAGTCTAACGGACAGGGGCGTACGTATTTT. Protein product: CAISESNGQGRTYF.

The chain couples TRBV7-6 to TRBJ1-5; 11 bases fit TRBD1. The V segment lost 5 bases and the J segment 7 bases; nucleotides outside the gene matches: 10. Germline V gives CDR1 SGHVS, CDR2 FNYEAQ. The CDR3 is 16 residues long. The CDR3 region has the DNA TGTGCCAGCAGCCCCGGGGGACAGGGGGTCGGACAGCCCCAGCATTTT. This gives the protein CASSPGGQGVGQPQHF.

This chain connects TRBV30 to TRBJ2-3; D may be TRBD1 (5 bases). Between the trimmed V and J ends, which lost 0 bases and 2 bases, there was a span of 6 bases. The CDR3 sequence is 13 residues long. The germline V gene encodes CDR1 GTSNPN and CDR2 SVGIG (reference sequence). The CDR3 nucleotides read TGTGCCTGGAGTGTACAGGCCACAGATACGCAGTATTTT. Amino acid sequence: CAWSVQATDTQYF.

This clone has more than one count but fewer than ten. The rearrangement joins TRBV6-1 to TRBJ2-7; D is ambiguous. V lost 6 bases to trimming and J lost 2 bases, with 11 bases between them. This CDR3 is 13 amino acids long. From germline, CDR1 is MNHNS and CDR2 SASEGT. The CDR3 DNA follows: TGTGCCAGCAGGGAGACGGTCACCTACGAGCAGTACTTC. It yields the protein CASRETVTYEQYF.

This chain joins TRBV4-2 and TRBJ2-3, with D tentatively TRBD2 (5 bases). The CDR3 spans 16 residues. Germline lookup yields CDR1 LGHNA and CDR2 YNFKEQ. Between the trimmed V and J ends, which lost 4 bases and 1 base, there was a span of 15 bases. This chain's CDR3 is CASSRVAGAGTDTQYF. The CDR3 DNA sequence: TGTGCCAGCAGCCGAGTTGCCGGAGCGGGCACAGATACGCAGTATTTT.

This clone was seen just once. The gene calls are TRBV2 and TRBJ1-2; D is unresolved. Germline V gene sequence: CDR1 SNHLY, CDR2 FYNNEI. The germline V and J ends were trimmed by 1 base and 6 bases, with 6 bases remaining between them. This CDR3 is 12 amino acids long. CDR3 in amino acids: CASSEGGHGYTF. CDR3 in DNA: TGTGCCAGCAGTGAAGGTGGGCATGGCTACACCTTC.

DNA for the CDR3: TGTGCCAGCAGCCCATGGACTAGCTCCTACGAGCAGTACTTC. Its protein is CASSPWTSSYEQYF. The chain carries TRBV21-1 and TRBJ2-7; the table's D call, TRBD2, has no DNA check behind it. TRBV21-1 is a known pseudogene. The CDR3 length is 14 residues.